One sample yielded the 3 T cell receptor beta chains listed below, sequenced in a study of chemoradiotherapy in HPV16-positive cancers. Sequencing was performed with immunoSEQ multiplex PCR; in TCRdb, only in-frame clones are kept and a portion is missing. The data show roughly 13,000 clones, around nine tenths seen once. Source: tumor tissue, taken from a patient who underwent chemoradiotherapy. The receptors come from a human donor with HPV-associated anogenital cancer.

This chain links TRBV5-6 with TRBJ1-1; the D gene is possibly TRBD1 (5 bases). The CDR3 is 15 amino acids. The germline CDR1 and CDR2 sequences are SGHDT and YYEEEE. V lost 3 bases and J lost 1, with 13 bases in between. The CDR3 DNA reads as TGTGCCAGCAGCTCGAGGGTTCAGGGGAACACTGAAGCTTTCTTT. It translates to CASSSRVQGNTEAFF. Complete variable domain (other parts from reference TRBV5-6 and TRBJ1-1): DAGVTQSPTHLIKTRGQQVTLRCSPKSGHDTVSWYQQALGQGPQFIFQYYEEEERQRGNFPDRFSGHQFPNYSSELNVNALLLGDSALYLCASSSRVQGNTEAFFGQGTRLTVV.

This clone was recorded once. The chain joins TRBV30 to TRBJ2-3; tentatively, D is TRBD1 (5 bases). Germline V lookup: CDR1 GTSNPN, CDR2 SVGIG (reference sequence). The CDR3 is 11 amino acids. V was cut by 2 bases and J by 10 bases, with 10 bases left in between. The CDR3: CAWSRGRAQYF. The CDR3 nucleotides read TGTGCCTGGAGTAGGGGAAGGGCGCAGTATTTT.

V usage is TRBV30 and J usage is TRBJ1-6; a weak D match, TRBD1 (6 bases). The V gene's germline CDR1 is GTSNPN and CDR2 SVGIG (reference sequence). CDR3 length equals 13 residues. The V end was cut by 4 bases, the J end by 7 bases, with 11 bases between. CDR3 sequence (DNA): TGTGCCTGGAACCCAGGGGCAAATTCACCCCTCCACTTT. This encodes CAWNPGANSPLHF. The variable domain in full, completed from reference TRBV30 and TRBJ1-6, reads SQTIHQWPATLVQPVGSPLSLECTVEGTSNPNLYWYRQAAGRGLQLLFYSVGIGQISSEVPQNLSASRPQDRQFILSSKKLLLSDSGFYLCAWNPGANSPLHFGNGTRLTVT.